This T cell receptor beta chain stems from a study of T cell clonotyping in hematopoietic cell transplantation. Data came from immunoSEQ multiplex PCR; TCRdb stores just in-frame clones and leaves some out. The sample records some 30,000 clones, 60% to 80% being singletons. The length of the CDR3 is 15 residues. Unmatched junction bases numbered 8, after V lost 4 bases and J lost 3 bases. Germline CDR1 and CDR2: MGHDK and SYGVNS. The time point was: recipient sample about 28 days before transplant, after cytoreduction. The chain links TRBV25-1 to TRBJ1-2; 7 positions match TRBD1. This sample comprised peripheral blood mononuclear cells, obtained before stem cell transplant. This receptor was identified in a man in his fifties with myelodysplastic syndrome. Some clones in this sample may be carry-over from other donors' samples. For the CDR3, the DNA is TGTGCCAGCAGTGGGAGGGACAGTTCGGACTATGGCTACACCTTC. It codes for CASSGRDSSDYGYTF.